These T cell receptor beta chains were read from a single sample in a study of identical twins. TCRdb fed the 5' RACE reads into MiXCR, producing one record per CDR3 protein. Seen here are roughly 350,000 distinct CDR3 sequences, 9% to 10% observed once, and the top ten hold over 7%. Source material: naive T cells sorted from blood. Receptors were obtained from a woman aged 45-59 years in good health. Each CDR3 is given with its conserved first and last residue. Fields, in order: J gene, clone size, V gene, D gene, CDR3 protein, CDR3 DNA. The D gene is left open where the match is weak. Some rows mark clone size as missing; the rest say once, few, many or name a class of expanded clone.

j_gene: TRBJ2-3; abundance: many; v_gene: TRBV27; d_gene: TRBD2; CDR3aa: CASSLAGSWDTQYF; CDR3nt: TGTGCCAGCAGCCTAGCGGGGTCATGGGATACGCAGTATTTT
j_gene: TRBJ2-2; abundance: NA; v_gene: TRBV2; d_gene: NA; CDR3aa: CASSTTPQVGGELFF; CDR3nt: TGTGCCAGCAGTACAACACCACAGGTTGGCGGGGAGCTGTTTTTT
j_gene: TRBJ2-2; abundance: NA; v_gene: TRBV12-3/TRBV12-4; d_gene: NA; CDR3aa: CASSPVRPGELFF; CDR3nt: TGTGCCAGCAGTCCAGTTCGCCCCGGGGAGCTGTTTTTT
j_gene: TRBJ2-1; abundance: NA; v_gene: TRBV3-1; d_gene: TRBD2; CDR3aa: CASSHSGRAANNEQFF; CDR3nt: TGTGCCAGCAGCCATTCCGGGAGGGCCGCCAACAATGAGCAGTTCTTC
j_gene: TRBJ2-7; abundance: few; v_gene: TRBV27; d_gene: NA; CDR3aa: CASSSGRGRKQYF; CDR3nt: TGTGCCAGCAGTTCTGGGCGGGGTCGGAAGCAGTACTTC
j_gene: TRBJ2-1; abundance: many; v_gene: TRBV10-3; d_gene: NA; CDR3aa: CAISEGRWPYNEQFF; CDR3nt: TGTGCCATCAGTGAGGGGCGGTGGCCCTACAATGAGCAGTTCTTC
j_gene: TRBJ1-5; abundance: few; v_gene: TRBV18; d_gene: TRBD1; CDR3aa: CASSPETGGEQPQHF; CDR3nt: TGTGCCAGCTCACCAGAGACAGGGGGAGAACAGCCCCAGCATTTT
j_gene: TRBJ2-7; abundance: NA; v_gene: TRBV13; d_gene: TRBD2; CDR3aa: CASSSPGGPEEQYF; CDR3nt: TGTGCCAGCAGCTCTCCGGGAGGGCCAGAGGAGCAGTACTTC
j_gene: TRBJ2-1; abundance: NA; v_gene: TRBV7-7; d_gene: NA; CDR3aa: CASSLGGPSINEQFF; CDR3nt: TGTGCCAGCAGCTTAGGGGGACCTTCCATCAATGAGCAGTTCTTC
j_gene: TRBJ2-7; abundance: NA; v_gene: TRBV10-3; d_gene: TRBD2; CDR3aa: CAISESGLAGGTYEQYF; CDR3nt: TGTGCCATCAGTGAGTCGGGGCTAGCGGGAGGAACCTACGAGCAGTACTTC
j_gene: TRBJ2-6; abundance: NA; v_gene: TRBV9; d_gene: NA; CDR3aa: CASSVFGSGANVLTF; CDR3nt: TGTGCCAGCAGCGTATTCGGATCTGGGGCCAACGTCCTGACTTTC
j_gene: TRBJ2-1; abundance: many; v_gene: TRBV20-1; d_gene: NA; CDR3aa: CSARARWGSNEQFF; CDR3nt: TGCAGTGCTAGAGCCCGATGGGGTTCGAATGAGCAGTTCTTC
j_gene: TRBJ2-5; abundance: many; v_gene: TRBV4-1; d_gene: NA; CDR3aa: CASSQVNGETQYF; CDR3nt: TGCGCCAGCAGCCAAGTAAACGGAGAGACCCAGTACTTC
j_gene: TRBJ2-3; abundance: few; v_gene: TRBV24-1; d_gene: NA; CDR3aa: CATRAGYTQYF; CDR3nt: TGTGCCACCAGGGCGGGATATACGCAGTATTTT
j_gene: TRBJ1-1; abundance: many; v_gene: TRBV28; d_gene: NA; CDR3aa: CASRMGGTEAFF; CDR3nt: TGTGCCAGTAGAATGGGGGGAACTGAAGCTTTCTTT
j_gene: TRBJ2-1; abundance: many; v_gene: TRBV15; d_gene: NA; CDR3aa: CATSRTGTKGTLNEQFF; CDR3nt: TGTGCCACCAGCAGGACAGGGACAAAAGGGACTCTCAATGAGCAGTTCTTC
j_gene: TRBJ2-1; abundance: few; v_gene: TRBV3-1; d_gene: NA; CDR3aa: CASSQDSGPSDEQFF; CDR3nt: TGTGCCAGCAGCCAGGACTCAGGACCCTCCGATGAGCAGTTCTTC
j_gene: TRBJ1-3; abundance: NA; v_gene: TRBV18; d_gene: NA; CDR3aa: CASSPTPDNGNTIYF; CDR3nt: TGTGCCAGCTCACCAACGCCAGACAATGGAAACACCATATATTTT
j_gene: TRBJ2-5; abundance: NA; v_gene: TRBV7-9; d_gene: NA; CDR3aa: CASSTENQETQYF; CDR3nt: TGTGCCAGCAGCACGGAAAACCAAGAGACCCAGTACTTC
j_gene: TRBJ2-1; abundance: few; v_gene: TRBV20-1; d_gene: TRBD2; CDR3aa: CSARAGTRGVNNEQFF; CDR3nt: TGCAGTGCTAGGGCCGGGACTAGAGGCGTAAACAATGAGCAGTTCTTC
j_gene: TRBJ2-5; abundance: NA; v_gene: TRBV24-1; d_gene: TRBD2; CDR3aa: CATSEGLAGWSETQYF; CDR3nt: TGTGCCACCAGTGAGGGACTAGCGGGATGGTCGGAGACCCAGTACTTC
j_gene: TRBJ2-3; abundance: few; v_gene: TRBV7-9; d_gene: TRBD2; CDR3aa: CASSLREGRFTDTQYF; CDR3nt: TGTGCCAGCAGCCTGCGGGAGGGCCGATTCACAGATACGCAGTATTTT
j_gene: TRBJ2-2; abundance: NA; v_gene: TRBV12-5; d_gene: TRBD1; CDR3aa: CASGLVQIQGTPGELFF; CDR3nt: TGTGCTAGTGGTTTGGTACAAATACAGGGGACCCCCGGGGAGCTGTTTTTT
j_gene: TRBJ2-3; abundance: many; v_gene: TRBV29-1; d_gene: TRBD2; CDR3aa: CSVDGTSGRSDTQYF; CDR3nt: TGCAGCGTTGACGGGACTAGCGGGAGGTCAGATACGCAGTATTTT
j_gene: TRBJ2-1; abundance: many; v_gene: TRBV6-5; d_gene: TRBD2; CDR3aa: CASRPGTSERNEQFF; CDR3nt: TGTGCCAGCAGACCCGGGACTAGCGAGAGAAATGAGCAGTTCTTC
j_gene: TRBJ1-2; abundance: many; v_gene: TRBV27; d_gene: NA; CDR3aa: CASSFRDGYGYTF; CDR3nt: TGTGCCAGCAGTTTTAGGGACGGCTATGGCTACACCTTC
j_gene: TRBJ2-1; abundance: NA; v_gene: TRBV6-2/TRBV6-3; d_gene: TRBD2; CDR3aa: CASSSLLAGLAYNEQFF; CDR3nt: TGTGCCAGTAGTTCCCTACTAGCGGGACTCGCCTACAATGAGCAGTTCTTC
j_gene: TRBJ1-1; abundance: few; v_gene: TRBV7-9; d_gene: NA; CDR3aa: CASSLSLGQNTEAFF; CDR3nt: TGTGCCAGCAGCTTAAGTCTTGGACAAAACACTGAAGCTTTCTTT
j_gene: TRBJ2-3; abundance: few; v_gene: TRBV4-1; d_gene: NA; CDR3aa: CASSQATPDTQYF; CDR3nt: TGCGCCAGCAGCCAAGCGACCCCAGATACGCAGTATTTT
j_gene: TRBJ2-5; abundance: many; v_gene: TRBV20-1; d_gene: TRBD2; CDR3aa: CSARDMKLAGRRQGTQYF; CDR3nt: TGCAGTGCTAGAGATATGAAACTAGCGGGACGGCGGCAGGGGACCCAGTACTTC
j_gene: TRBJ1-2; abundance: few; v_gene: TRBV9; d_gene: TRBD1; CDR3aa: CASSVGGGVDGYTF; CDR3nt: TGTGCCAGCAGCGTAGGAGGGGGCGTCGATGGCTACACCTTC
j_gene: TRBJ1-2; abundance: NA; v_gene: TRBV20-1; d_gene: NA; CDR3aa: CSASKQDYGYTF; CDR3nt: TGCAGTGCTAGTAAACAAGACTATGGCTACACCTTC
j_gene: TRBJ2-5; abundance: many; v_gene: TRBV20-1; d_gene: NA; CDR3aa: CSARLGETQYF; CDR3nt: TGCAGCGCCCGTCTGGGGGAGACCCAGTACTTC
j_gene: TRBJ2-1; abundance: few; v_gene: TRBV10-3; d_gene: NA; CDR3aa: CAISDNAGMFF; CDR3nt: TGTGCCATCAGTGATAATGCAGGGATGTTCTTC
j_gene: TRBJ2-1; abundance: few; v_gene: TRBV10-3; d_gene: TRBD2; CDR3aa: CAISAGAGGYNEQFF; CDR3nt: TGTGCCATCAGTGCTGGAGCGGGAGGATACAATGAGCAGTTCTTC
j_gene: TRBJ2-5; abundance: NA; v_gene: TRBV10-3; d_gene: NA; CDR3aa: CAISELGTPSSQYF; CDR3nt: TGTGCCATCAGTGAGTTAGGGACCCCCAGTTCCCAGTACTTC
j_gene: TRBJ2-5; abundance: NA; v_gene: TRBV7-7; d_gene: TRBD2; CDR3aa: CASSPLASGNQETQYF; CDR3nt: TGTGCTAGCAGCCCTCTCGCTAGCGGGAACCAAGAGACCCAGTACTTC
j_gene: TRBJ2-7; abundance: NA; v_gene: TRBV12-3/TRBV12-4; d_gene: NA; CDR3aa: CASSYGTSSYEQYF; CDR3nt: TGTGCCAGCAGTTATGGGACGAGCTCCTACGAGCAGTACTTC
j_gene: TRBJ2-1; abundance: many; v_gene: TRBV24-1; d_gene: TRBD2; CDR3aa: CATSDFGAGEQFF; CDR3nt: TGTGCCACCAGTGATTTTGGAGCGGGGGAGCAGTTCTTC
j_gene: TRBJ2-1; abundance: few; v_gene: TRBV7-9; d_gene: NA; CDR3aa: CASSWALMPQFF; CDR3nt: TGTGCCAGCAGCTGGGCCTTAATGCCTCAGTTCTTC
j_gene: TRBJ2-1; abundance: NA; v_gene: TRBV12-3/TRBV12-4; d_gene: NA; CDR3aa: CASGPPGPLNEQFF; CDR3nt: TGTGCCAGCGGCCCCCCGGGACCTCTCAATGAGCAGTTCTTC
j_gene: TRBJ2-3; abundance: few; v_gene: TRBV6-7; d_gene: NA; CDR3aa: CASSLTGKEVTDTQYF; CDR3nt: TGTGCCAGCAGTTTAACAGGGAAGGAGGTCACAGATACGCAGTATTTT
j_gene: TRBJ2-1; abundance: NA; v_gene: TRBV24-1; d_gene: NA; CDR3aa: CATRDVFLVFEQFF; CDR3nt: TGTGCCACCCGGGACGTATTTCTGGTGTTTGAGCAGTTCTTC
j_gene: TRBJ2-7; abundance: few; v_gene: TRBV13; d_gene: NA; CDR3aa: CASSPEGVDSYEQYF; CDR3nt: TGTGCCAGCAGCCCCGAAGGGGTAGACTCCTACGAGCAGTACTTC
j_gene: TRBJ2-1; abundance: NA; v_gene: TRBV19; d_gene: NA; CDR3aa: CASSPSRGEQFF; CDR3nt: TGTGCCAGTAGTCCCAGCAGGGGTGAGCAGTTCTTC